The entry below gives a single T cell receptor beta chain sequence along with its context. Its target is not known. The data were taken from a study of PD-L1 blockade in urothelial cancer. Study-wide findings and caveats: Expansion of tumor-associated blood clones at 3 weeks was greater in durable-benefit patients.

Every PCR received spiked-in synthetic TCR analog templates. The data were produced by immunoSEQ multiplex PCR, yet TCRdb's version contains in-frame clones alone and is incomplete. The sample holds about 72,000 clones, 75% to 90% seen once. This CDR3 is 14 amino acids long. The ends were cut back, 4 bases at V and 3 bases at J, with 10 bases in the middle. Per the germline V gene, CDR1 is MGHDK and CDR2 is SYGVNS. Time point specified: pretreatment peripheral blood. Locally advanced or metastatic urothelial carcinoma was present in patients. This sequence originates from a man in his sixties or seventies with urothelial cancer. The rearrangement uses TRBV25-1 and TRBJ2-1, with no clear D. The source was PBMCs, collected around atezolizumab (anti-PD-L1) treatment. CDR3 residues: CASSGGFYYNEQFF. CDR3 nucleotide sequence: TGTGCCAGCAGTGGAGGCTTCTACTACAATGAGCAGTTCTTC.